These T cell receptor beta chains were read from a single sample in a study of PD-L1 blockade in urothelial cancer. Libraries were prepared by immunoSEQ multiplex PCR; TCRdb keeps only in-frame clonotypes and omits some of them. The sample lists about 30,000 clones, around 84% occurring once. The material was PBMCs, obtained around atezolizumab (anti-PD-L1) treatment. The receptors here all came from a man between 65 and 85 years old with urothelial cancer. CDR3s include the opening cysteine and the closing phenylalanine or tryptophan. A D gene is named only where the DNA matches it firmly. Only part of the rows carry a size: once, few, many, or a class if the clone is expanded.

once,NA,TRBV6-4,TRBJ1-1,TGTGCCAGCAGACCAAACTCCGGGGGGACTGAAGCTTTCTTT,CASRPNSGGTEAFF
NA,NA,TRBV5-5,TRBJ1-1,TGTGCCAGCAGCCTGGAGGCAGGGCTGAACACTGAAGCTTTCTTT,CASSLEAGLNTEAFF
NA,TRBD1,TRBV9,TRBJ1-1,TGTGCCAGCAGCGTAACAGGGGATTTTGGTGAAGCTTTCTTT,CASSVTGDFGEAFF
NA,TRBD1,TRBV18,TRBJ1-5,TGTGCCAGCTCTCGTGGGGGACAGATCAATCAGCCCCAGCATTTT,CASSRGGQINQPQHF
NA,NA,TRBV30,TRBJ2-5,TGTGCCTGGTCGTTGACACGAAAAGAGACCCAGTACTTC,CAWSLTRKETQYF
NA,TRBD2,TRBV5-4,TRBJ2-5,TGTGCCAGCAGCCCCGGGACTAGGGAGACCCAGTACTTC,CASSPGTRETQYF
NA,NA,TRBV14,TRBJ2-2,TGTGCCAGCAGCCACCAAGATTGGAGGACAGGGAGGGAGGACACCGGGGAGCTGTTTTTT,CASSHQDWRTGREDTGELFF
NA,TRBD2,TRBV19,TRBJ2-5,TGTGCCAGTACCCGATATGGGGGTAGCGGGAGCCAAGAGACCCAGTACTTC,CASTRYGGSGSQETQYF
NA,TRBD1,TRBV7-2,TRBJ2-3,TGTGCCAGCAGGGATCCGGGACAGGGGTCGGGAGATACGCAGTATTTT,CASRDPGQGSGDTQYF
NA,NA,TRBV19,TRBJ1-1,TGTGCCAGTAGTATAGTAGTGAACACTGAAGCTTTCTTT,CASSIVVNTEAFF
NA,TRBD2,TRBV5-6,TRBJ2-3,TGTGCCAGCAGCCTTGCTAGCGGGAGGGCCGGGTATTTT,CASSLASGRAGYF
NA,TRBD2,TRBV6-4,TRBJ2-1,TGTGCCAGCAGTGAATCTAGCGGGAGAGGGATAACCTACAATGAGCAGTTCTTC,CASSESSGRGITYNEQFF
few,NA,TRBV7-3,TRBJ2-3,TGTGCCAGCAGCCCCTCGGGAATCGGCACAGATACGCAGTATTTT,CASSPSGIGTDTQYF
NA,TRBD2,TRBV10-3,TRBJ2-1,TGTGCCATCAGGGGGGGGACTAGCGGGGTGGACAATGAGCAGTTCTTC,CAIRGGTSGVDNEQFF
NA,NA,TRBV28,TRBJ1-2,TGTGCCAGCAGCCTAAGGGGTGCCACGCTCTATGGCTACACCTTC,CASSLRGATLYGYTF
NA,NA,TRBV7-3,TRBJ2-7,TGTGCCAGCAGCCCAAAGGGGCTCTCCTACGAGCAGTACTTC,CASSPKGLSYEQYF
NA,NA,TRBV9,TRBJ2-5,TGTGCCAGCAGCGTGGAGGGGGGGAGTGGGACCCAGTACTTC,CASSVEGGSGTQYF
NA,NA,TRBV7-8,TRBJ1-1,TGTGCCAGCAGTTCAGGGGTCGGAATGAACACTGAAGCTTTCTTT,CASSSGVGMNTEAFF
NA,TRBD1,TRBV10-3,TRBJ2-7,TGTGCCATCAGTGCCGGGACAGGGGGGATCTACGAGCAGTACTTC,CAISAGTGGIYEQYF
once,TRBD1,TRBV5-4,TRBJ2-7,TGTGCCAGCAGCCCGGCGGTGGGACAGGCCTACGAGCAGTACTTC,CASSPAVGQAYEQYF
NA,TRBD1,TRBV9,TRBJ1-2,TGTGCCAGCAGCCTACGGACAGGGGGCGGCTACACCTTC,CASSLRTGGGYTF
NA,TRBD1,TRBV19,TRBJ1-5,TGTGCCAGCCTCGGGACAGACAATCAGCCCCAGCATTTT,CASLGTDNQPQHF
NA,NA,TRBV18,TRBJ1-2,TGTGCCAGCTCGCGCTCGGACACAGCCGGCTACACCTTC,CASSRSDTAGYTF
NA,TRBD1,TRBV5-5,TRBJ2-7,TGTGCCAGCAGCCGTATCCGGGACAGGGGGTACGAGCAGTACTTC,CASSRIRDRGYEQYF
NA,NA,TRBV28,TRBJ1-1,TGTGCCAGCAGTTTGAGAGCCACTGAAGCTTTCTTT,CASSLRATEAFF
NA,NA,TRBV2,TRBJ2-3,TGTGCCAGCAGCCCTCAGGGGGATACGCAGTATTTT,CASSPQGDTQYF
NA,NA,TRBV14,TRBJ1-1,TGTGCCAGCAGCCAAGGCGGACAGTTGAACACTGAAGCTTTCTTT,CASSQGGQLNTEAFF
NA,TRBD1,TRBV7-2,TRBJ2-2,TGTGCCAGCAGCTCCGACAGGGGCTACACCGGGGAGCTGTTTTTT,CASSSDRGYTGELFF
NA,NA,TRBV18,TRBJ2-6,TGTGCCAGCTCACCCCAGAGAAGGCAGGTAGGCTCTGGGGCCAACGTCCTGACTTTC,CASSPQRRQVGSGANVLTF
NA,TRBD1,TRBV5-1,TRBJ2-5,TGCGCCAGCAGCGGTGACAGGGAGCAAGAGACCCAGTACTTC,CASSGDREQETQYF
NA,NA,TRBV7-2,TRBJ1-1,TGTGCCAGCAGCGCATACCAGGGCTTGAACACTGAAGCTTTCTTT,CASSAYQGLNTEAFF
NA,NA,TRBV7-2,TRBJ2-2,TGTGCCAGCAGCTCCTCCGAGAGACAGAACACCGGGGAGCTGTTTTTT,CASSSSERQNTGELFF
NA,NA,TRBV5-6,TRBJ1-1,TGTGCCAGCAGCTTGGTGGGGGGGCTTGGAGCTTTCTTT,CASSLVGGLGAFF
NA,NA,TRBV6-5,TRBJ2-7,TGTGCCAGCAGTTACTCCACCCCGTCGGAGGGCTACGAGCAGTACTTC,CASSYSTPSEGYEQYF
NA,NA,TRBV28,TRBJ1-2,TGTGCCAGCACCGGGGGGTCCTATGGCTACACCTTC,CASTGGSYGYTF
few,NA,TRBV27,TRBJ2-1,TGTGCCAGCAGTTTTCCTGGGGGGTCCTACAATGAGCAGTTCTTC,CASSFPGGSYNEQFF
few,NA,TRBV30,TRBJ1-1,TGTGCCTGGAGTGTAGGGGTGAACACTGAAGCTTTCTTT,CAWSVGVNTEAFF
NA,NA,TRBV25-1,TRBJ1-2,TGTGCCAGCAGTGATTCGACGGGTTGGAGGAACTATGGCTACACCTTC,CASSDSTGWRNYGYTF
once,TRBD1,TRBV19,TRBJ1-1,TGTGCCAGTAGTTTCGGGACAGGGCTGAACACTGAAGCTTTCTTT,CASSFGTGLNTEAFF
NA,TRBD1,TRBV5-4,TRBJ1-4,TGTGCCAGCAGCTTGGACATGACAGGGCTTGGGGAAAAACTGTTTTTT,CASSLDMTGLGEKLFF
NA,NA,TRBV6-1,TRBJ1-5,TGTGCCAGCAGTGAATCCCTACCGGGGGTCGGGCAGCCCCAGCATTTT,CASSESLPGVGQPQHF
NA,TRBD1,TRBV28,TRBJ1-5,TGTGCCAGCAGTGCGGGACAGGGCGGCAATCAGCCCCAGCATTTT,CASSAGQGGNQPQHF